Presented here are 11 T cell receptor beta chains from one specimen sequenced in a study of cytomegalovirus exposure and HLA in healthy donors. PCR primers comprised 60 Vbeta and 13 Jbeta primers. Libraries were prepared by immunoSEQ multiplex PCR; TCRdb keeps only in-frame clonotypes and omits some of them. This table holds under 150,000 clones, about 80% found once. The specimen was PBMCs. The receptor source for this set is a male donor in good health and CMV-seropositive.

The chain links TRBV9 to TRBJ2-7; no clear D gene. Between the trimmed V and J ends, which lost 3 bases and 2 bases, there was a span of 12 bases. This CDR3 has 14 residues. CDR1 and CDR2 from the germline V gene are SGDLS and YYNGEE. This CDR3 is CASSAKSNPYEQYF. CDR3 sequence (DNA): TGTGCCAGCAGCGCCAAGAGTAACCCCTACGAGCAGTACTTC.

V and J are TRBV19 and TRBJ2-7; 13 positions agree with TRBD2. The germline V gene encodes CDR1 LNHDA and CDR2 SQIVND (reference sequence). V shed 5 bases, J shed 2 bases, and the junction held 9 bases outside the gene matches. CDR3 length equals 17 residues. This CDR3 reads CASSPGLAGARAYEQYF. CDR3 in DNA: TGTGCCAGTAGTCCCGGACTAGCGGGAGCAAGGGCCTACGAGCAGTACTTC.

This clone is a singleton in its sample. This chain links TRBV27 with TRBJ2-1; D perhaps matches TRBD1 (6 bases). Germline V lookup: CDR1 MNHEY, CDR2 SMNVEV (reference sequence). CDR3 length: 17 residues. With 6 bases removed from V and 6 bases from J, the gap between germline ends came to 24 bases. The CDR3 DNA is TGTGCCAGCAGCCTCGCCCCCCCGGGGACACCATCCAATGAGCAGTTCTTC. This codes for CASSLAPPGTPSNEQFF.

The V gene is TRBV27, the J gene TRBJ2-7; D is perhaps TRBD2 (6 bases). Germline CDR1 reads MNHEY; CDR2 reads SMNVEV (reference sequence). The CDR3 loop spans 15 amino acids. V lost 5 bases and J lost 0, with 14 bases in between. This CDR3 is CASSQGLSSSYEQYF. The CDR3, as DNA: TGTGCCAGCAGTCAGGGACTCTCGAGCTCCTACGAGCAGTACTTC.

This clone has just a few counts. The genes are TRBV7-8 and TRBJ1-2; D not certain. Germline-derived CDR1 and CDR2 are SGHVS and FQNEAQ. With 0 bases removed from V and 6 bases from J, the gap between germline ends came to 14 bases. This CDR3 has 15 residues. The CDR3 DNA is TGTGCCAGCAGCTTAGCTTTTAGTCCGGGAGATGGCTACACCTTC. Its protein is CASSLAFSPGDGYTF.

The chain links TRBV4-1 to TRBJ2-3; TRBD2 matches 14 bases. The CDR3 loop spans 18 amino acids. V lost 4 bases, J lost 1 base, and 7 bases stayed unmatched. Germline CDR1 is MGHRA and CDR2 is YSYEKL. The CDR3 sequence: CASSRFGLAGGGTDTQYF. CDR3 in DNA: TGCGCCAGCAGCCGATTCGGACTAGCGGGGGGCGGCACAGATACGCAGTATTTT.

This clone has just a few counts. J is TRBJ1-1 and V is TRBV10-3; tentatively, D is TRBD1 (6 bases). The germline CDR1 and CDR2 sequences are ENHRY and SYGVKD. The CDR3 extends over 11 amino acids. V lost 5 bases to trimming and J lost 7 bases, with 8 bases between them. CDR3 in DNA: TGTGCCATCAGTTTACAGGGTGAAGCTTTCTTT. This encodes CAISLQGEAFF.

The chain carries TRBV18 and TRBJ2-3, with 11 bases lining up with TRBD2. Looked up from germline, CDR1 is KGHSH and CDR2 is LQKENI. The CDR3 consists of 16 residues. Trimming took 3 bases from V and 3 from J; bases not matched to a gene: 5. The CDR3 DNA is TGTGCCAGCTCACCTCGGGCTAGCGGGGGGACAGATACGCAGTATTTT. This sequence encodes CASSPRASGGTDTQYF.

The chain recombines TRBV7-3 with TRBJ2-7; a weak D match, TRBD1 (6 bases). Per the germline V gene, CDR1 is SGHTA and CDR2 is FQGTGA. Trimming took 1 base from V and 1 from J, leaving 20 bases between them. The CDR3 covers 18 residues. Here the CDR3 DNA reads TGTGCCAGCAGCTTAATTGGGGCCGTACAGGGTGGGTCCTACGAGCAGTACTTC. This sequence encodes CASSLIGAVQGGSYEQYF.

This CDR3 reads CASSPWGQGVSGNTIYF. The CDR3, as DNA: TGTGCCAGCAGTCCGTGGGGACAGGGGGTTTCTGGAAACACCATATATTTT. The rearrangement links TRBV28 to TRBJ1-3, with 11 nucleotides matching TRBD1. Per germline, CDR1 MDHEN and CDR2 SYDVKM. Trimming at V came to 5 bases and at J to 1 base, leaving 7 bases not matched to a gene. The CDR3 covers 17 residues. Drawing the rest from reference TRBV28 and TRBJ1-3, the complete variable domain is DVKVTQSSRYLVKRTGEKVFLECVQDMDHENMFWYRQDPGLGLRLIYFSYDVKMKEKGDIPEGYSVSREKKERFSLILESASTNQTSMYLCASSPWGQGVSGNTIYFGEGSWLTVV.

The genes are TRBV5-6 and TRBJ2-7; 9 bases agree with TRBD1. The CDR3 is 13 amino acids. The J segment lost 4 bases and the V segment lost 4 bases, leaving 3 bases of the junction unmatched. Germline assignment: CDR1 SGHDT and CDR2 YYEEEE. The CDR3 bases are TGTGCCAGCAGCCTGGACAGGGGATACGAGCAGTACTTC. Its translation is CASSLDRGYEQYF.